The following is a T cell receptor beta chain sequence with its context. Its antigen remains undetermined. Nothing much larger sits one base from this clone, and base qualities are not available. Resection was performed on patients in Japan or China between the mid-2010s and the late 2010s. Two lung cancer pathologists independently reviewed H&E slides to confirm the histologic diagnosis of every case. Premalignant or tumor cells were enriched for nucleic acid extraction by macro-dissection performed after pathologic assessment. FFPE tissue was used for DNA isolation with the AllPrep DNA/RNA FFPE Kit. The immunoSEQ hsTCRbeta Kit was used to sequence TCR beta CDR3 regions from DNA. The authors processed their data as follows. TCR sequencing data were analysed with the ImmunoSEQ Analyzer. T cell clonality was calculated on productive rearrangements as 1 minus Pielou's evenness. T cell diversity was measured with the inverse Simpson index on productive templates. T cell density was defined as TCR beta template counts normalized to usable DNA, with usable DNA estimated by amplifying and sequencing housekeeping genes. TCR metrics were compared across histologic stages using two-sided Kruskal-Wallis tests. The immuneACCESS repertoire file appears here via TCRdb, limited to in-frame rearrangements. These files lack a portion of the clones; in checked studies, under half of the deficit traces to unresolved V genes, and the cause of the others is not known. Clone size and the V and J calls come from that table; the DNA yielded D and trimming. The sample table records around 6,800 clones; 70% to 80% of these occur just once. Together, the top ten hold about 8% of the sample.

These data belong to a study of immune evolution from preneoplasia to lung adenocarcinoma (dated by TCRdb to the early 2020s). Concerning the study at large: HLA loss of heterozygosity was observed in approximately 7%, 15% and 30% of AIS, MIA and ADC lesions, respectively, and was not observed in any AAH lesions. The study profiled immune contexture across lung adenocarcinoma precursors and invasive adenocarcinoma using immune gene expression, TCR sequencing and multiplex immunofluorescence. Resected precursor lesions (AAH, AIS, MIA) and invasive adenocarcinomas were compared against paired morphologically normal lung tissue. The sample size depended on which specimens were available, not on a prior power calculation. The immune data were integrated with whole exome sequencing and methylation data from the same cohort of nodules. The overall cohort was made up of about 50 patients with pulmonary nodules who had surgical resection. The TCR sequencing data were obtained from more than 45 patients. According to the study, roughly 110 samples were used for TCR sequencing. POLYSOLVER was used to infer Class I HLA alleles from exome data, and LOHHLA was used to detect allele-specific HLA loss.

Broader findings and caveats from the paper: Because all patients were from Japan and China, applicability to Western populations was uncertain. Findings were based on association rather than direct causation; larger cohorts with long-term follow-up and longitudinal biopsies were deemed needed. T cell clonality was highest in KRAS-mutant nodules compared with EGFR-mutant or double wild-type lesions. The highest top T cell clone frequencies were observed in normal lung, and a progressive decrease in top T cell clone frequencies appeared to occur from AAH through AIS, MIA and invasive adenocarcinoma. Normal lung showed the highest clonality, whereas later-stage lesions appeared to have higher T cell density and diversity but lower clonality.

Trimming costs V 1 base and J 3 bases, and their ends lie 7 bases apart. CDR3 length: 13 amino acids, cysteine to phenylalanine. The entry retains the CDR3 DNA only, 39 bases that are in frame from base 1. The germline V gene sets CDR1 to SGHRS and CDR2 to YFSETQ. The chain is encoded by TRBV5-1 joined to TRBJ1-1; possibly the D gene is TRBD1, per 5 matching bases. The sequence was collected from a donor at least 70 years old with lung adenocarcinoma. Some clones in this sample may be carry-over from other donors' samples. Sequencing was done on a sample of FFPE atypical adenomatous hyperplasia tissue from the lung. The label giving this sample's cell subset or site can be read as: atypical adenomatous hyperplasia (AAH), lung preneoplasia. Here the CDR3 is given as CASSLQGDTEAFF. DNA sequence: TGCGCCAGCAGCTTGCAGGGAGACACTGAAGCTTTCTTT.